A single sample is the source of the 24 T cell receptor beta chains below, sequenced in a study of T-cell reconstitution after alpha-beta-depleted transplantation in children. As it was prepared, the TCRbeta library received unique molecular identifiers. Each CDR3 protein gets one entry after TCRdb re-called the PCR reads with MiXCR. The data hold approximately 510,000 distinct CDR3 sequences, with around 20% observed a single time. The sample here was PBMCs from the stem cell graft donor, taken from the stem cell graft. These receptors all come from a human donor who donated a stem cell graft to a child with acute lymphoblastic leukemia.

This clonotype was found a few times. This chain links TRBV7-8 with TRBJ2-3; no reliable D call. Germline V gene data show CDR1 as SGHVS and CDR2 as FQNEAQ. The V and J ends lost 3 bases and 2 bases respectively, with 9 bases between them. The CDR3 consists of 14 residues. This chain's CDR3 is CASSFEAYTDTQYF. CDR3 sequence (DNA): TGTGCCAGCAGCTTCGAGGCCTACACAGATACGCAGTATTTT.

The table lists this clonotype with a few counts. The V gene is TRBV5-1, the J gene TRBJ2-6, with 10 bases that match TRBD1. This CDR3 has 17 amino acids. Per germline, CDR1 SGHRS and CDR2 YFSETQ. The ends lost 2 bases at V and 0 bases at J; junction bases unmatched: 2. The CDR3 DNA follows: TGCGCCAGCAGCTTCGACAGGGGGCACTCTGGGGCCAACGTCCTGACTTTC. This sequence encodes CASSFDRGHSGANVLTF.

CDR3 protein: CASSQVVSTVGNTIYF. Written as DNA, the CDR3 is TGCGCCAGCAGCCAAGTGGTCTCGACGGTAGGAAACACCATATATTTT. The genes are TRBV4-1 and TRBJ1-3; D remains unclear. Germline CDR1 and CDR2: MGHRA and YSYEKL. Trimming shortened V by 1 base and J by 4 bases, and 14 bases separated the two germline ends. CDR3 length equals 16 residues.

The sample holds a few counts of this clonotype. V and J are TRBV4-1 and TRBJ2-2; 8 bases fit TRBD2. The V and J ends lost 0 bases and 6 bases, in that order; junction bases with no gene match: 15. This CDR3 is built from 19 residues. The V gene's germline CDR1 is MGHRA and CDR2 YSYEKL. CDR3 loop: CASSQENLVGSGSSGELFF. CDR3 in DNA: TGCGCCAGCAGCCAAGAGAACTTAGTGGGAAGCGGGAGCTCCGGGGAGCTGTTTTTT.

Only a few counts were recorded for this clonotype. The J gene is TRBJ2-1, the V gene TRBV5-1; 8 bases line up with TRBD2. The CDR3 spans 18 residues. The V gene end was trimmed by 3 bases and the J gene end by 9 bases; junction bases not matched to a gene: 20. Per germline, CDR1 SGHRS and CDR2 YFSETQ. As DNA, the CDR3 is TGCGCCAGCAGCTACCCTGCTCGAAAAGCGAGCGGGAGACTTGAGCAGTTCTTC. Protein sequence: CASSYPARKASGRLEQFF.

The genes are TRBV7-3 and TRBJ2-1, with a tentative D call TRBD2 (6 bases). Trimming took off 7 bases at V and 1 base at J, with 14 bases between the two ends. The CDR3 consists of 15 residues. Per the germline V gene, CDR1 is SGHTA and CDR2 is FQGTGA. The CDR3 DNA is TGTGCCAGCACCTCAACCGGGACTTCCTACAATGAGCAGTTCTTC. Its protein product is CASTSTGTSYNEQFF.

This clonotype was picked up a small number of times. The CDR3 sequence is CASSLEAVYNEQFF. In nucleotides, the CDR3 is TGTGCCAGCAGTTTAGAAGCGGTTTACAATGAGCAGTTCTTC. The V call is TRBV27, the J call TRBJ2-1; a possible D gene is TRBD2 (5 bases). V was trimmed by 2 bases and J by 4 bases, leaving 9 bases between them. The V gene's germline CDR1 is MNHEY and CDR2 SMNVEV (reference sequence). The CDR3 spans 14 residues.

This clonotype appeared a few times. The rearrangement uses TRBV25-1 and TRBJ1-3; D not certain. Trimming removed 6 bases from V and 5 bases from J, with 11 bases in between. Germline-derived CDR1 and CDR2 are MGHDK and SYGVNS. The CDR3 extends over 13 amino acids. The CDR3 DNA is TGTGCCAGCAGCCCTGGACCGCGAAACACCATATATTTT. It codes for CASSPGPRNTIYF.

The CDR3 DNA sequence: TGTGCCACCATGCTAGCGGGAGGGCCAGGTGAGCAGTTCTTC. Translating gives CATMLAGGPGEQFF. This chain uses TRBV19 with TRBJ2-1, with TRBD2 matching 12 bases. CDR1 and CDR2 from the germline V gene are LNHDA and SQIVND (reference sequence). V was clipped by 10 bases and J by 9 bases; unmatched bases: 10. The CDR3 consists of 14 residues.

This clonotype was observed a handful of times. The J gene is TRBJ2-2, the V gene TRBV29-1; a weak D match, TRBD1 (6 bases). The CDR3 runs to 14 residues. The germline CDR1 and CDR2 sequences are SQVTM and ANQGSEA. V lost 5 bases, J lost 2 bases, and 12 bases lay in between. The CDR3 DNA sequence: TGCAGCGTTTCCACAGGGCTTAACACCGGGGAGCTGTTTTTT. Translating gives CSVSTGLNTGELFF.

The chain uses TRBV18 and TRBJ2-1; a weak D match, TRBD2 (5 bases). V lost 0 bases and J 6 bases, leaving 9 bases between the germline ends. The germline gives CDR1 KGHSH, CDR2 LQKENI. The CDR3 consists of 14 residues. The CDR3 DNA reads TGTGCCAGCTCACCACCTCGGGGTGTCAATGAGCAGTTCTTC. This gives the protein CASSPPRGVNEQFF. The full variable domain, its missing parts supplied by reference TRBV18 and TRBJ2-1, is NAGVMQNPRHLVRRRGQEARLRCSPMKGHSHVYWYRQLPEEGLKFMVYLQKENIIDESGMPKERFSAEFPKEGPSILRIQQVVRGDSAAYFCASSPPRGVNEQFFGPGTRLTVL.

This chain joins TRBV5-5 and TRBJ2-3; 10 bases are a match to TRBD2. CDR1 is SGHKS and CDR2 is YYEKEE in the germline V gene (reference sequence). The CDR3 is 16 residues long. The trim removed 0 bases at V and 5 bases at J, leaving 6 bases unmatched. CDR3 coding DNA: TGTGCCAGCAGCTTGGGACTAGCGGGTCACGGAGATACGCAGTATTTT. Translation: CASSLGLAGHGDTQYF.

V usage is TRBV5-1 and J usage is TRBJ1-1; D uncertain. The CDR3 sequence is 13 residues long. V was clipped by 0 bases and J by 5 bases, with 8 bases between them. From germline, CDR1 is SGHRS and CDR2 YFSETQ. The CDR3 DNA reads as TGCGCCAGCAGCTTGGGTAGGGAAACTGAAGCTTTCTTT. Translating it yields CASSLGRETEAFF.

The chain is built from TRBV6-1 and TRBJ1-1; D possibly corresponds to TRBD1 (6 bases). The CDR3 totals 13 residues. Trimming removed 5 bases at V and 2 bases at J, with 9 bases between. CDR1 is MNHNS, CDR2 SASEGT, per germline. CDR3: CASSTGFNTEAFF. CDR3 coding DNA: TGTGCCAGCAGTACAGGGTTTAACACTGAAGCTTTCTTT.

This clonotype was seen only a few times. This sequence joins TRBV12-3 or TRBV12-4 and TRBJ2-1; 10 bases fit TRBD1. J lost 5 bases, V lost 5 bases, and 6 bases had no gene match. The CDR3 has 15 residues. The CDR3 coding sequence is TGTGCCAGCAGTCCAATGGGACAGGGGAACAATGAGCAGTTCTTC. Amino acids: CASSPMGQGNNEQFF.

V gene TRBV19 combines with J gene TRBJ1-2; D is ambiguous. The CDR3 consists of 12 residues. V was pared by 3 bases and J by 2 bases, with 4 bases between. CDR1 LNHDA and CDR2 SQIVND come from the germline V gene (reference sequence). CDR3 protein: CASSIENYGYTF. DNA of the CDR3: TGTGCCAGTAGTATCGAGAACTATGGCTACACCTTC.

This clonotype showed up just a few times. The gene calls are TRBV2 and TRBJ1-1, with D uncertain. This CDR3 is built from 11 residues. The V and J ends lost 7 bases and 3 bases respectively, with 6 bases between them. Germline CDR1 SNHLY, CDR2 FYNNEI. The chain's CDR3 is CASIEYTEAFF. The CDR3 nucleotides are TGTGCCAGCATCGAGTACACTGAAGCTTTCTTT.

This clonotype was counted a few times. This rearrangement joins TRBV7-9 to TRBJ2-5; D is perhaps TRBD2 (6 bases). The CDR3 is made up of 16 amino acids. Germline assignment: CDR1 SEHNR and CDR2 FQNEAQ (reference sequence). Trimming took 7 bases from V and 1 from J, leaving 19 bases between them. DNA of the CDR3: TGTGCCAGCACCTCCGGGACTGGGGCACTCCAAGAGACCCAGTACTTC. It codes for CASTSGTGALQETQYF.

The CDR3 coding sequence is TGTGCCAGTGAGAGCGGGACGAGCACAGATACGCAGTATTTT. It translates to CASESGTSTDTQYF. The rearrangement joins TRBV7-9 to TRBJ2-3, with 7 bases matching TRBD2. CDR1 SEHNR and CDR2 FQNEAQ come from the germline V gene (reference sequence). V dropped 9 bases and J dropped 0; count of bases not matched to a gene: 6. The CDR3 is made up of 14 amino acids.

This clonotype came up a few times. The rearrangement joins TRBV6-1 to TRBJ2-7, with 11 positions matching TRBD1. This CDR3 has 15 residues. Trimming cost V 2 bases and J 1 base; bases outside gene matches: 1. Germline CDR1 MNHNS, CDR2 SASEGT. CDR3 nucleotides: TGTGCCAGCAGTGAACGGGACAGGGGGTCCTACGAGCAGTACTTC. As protein: CASSERDRGSYEQYF.

Only a few counts were recorded for this clonotype. The chain employs TRBV15 and TRBJ1-4, with no clear D. Trimming left V 5 bases short and J 4 bases short, with 14 bases between. Germline values: CDR1 LNHNV, CDR2 YYDKDF (reference sequence). The length of the CDR3 is 15 residues. The CDR3 protein is CATSLLWQLNEKLFF. As DNA, the CDR3 is TGTGCCACCAGCCTGCTGTGGCAGCTTAATGAAAAACTGTTTTTT.

V is TRBV20-1 and J is TRBJ1-2; D is ambiguous. V dropped 0 bases and J dropped 8 bases, with 13 bases sitting between them. The CDR3 has 13 residues. From germline, CDR1 is DFQATT and CDR2 SNEGSKA (reference sequence). CDR3 sequence reads: CSARENSLAGYTF. As DNA, the CDR3 is TGCAGTGCTAGAGAAAATAGTTTGGCGGGCTACACCTTC.

This clonotype was detected many times. Sequence at one end of the junction differs from germline and may be a read error. The chain recombines TRBV9 with TRBJ2-1, with TRBD2 matching 12 bases. The germline V gene encodes CDR1 SGDLS and CDR2 YYNGEE. The CDR3 totals 16 residues. CDR3 DNA: TGCGCCAGCAGTGTGACTAGCGGGAGTTCCTACAATGAGCAGTTCTTC. Protein: CASSVTSGSSYNEQFF.

V and J are TRBV20-1 and TRBJ2-5; D possibly corresponds to TRBD1 (6 bases). V was pared by 1 base and J by 5 bases, with 14 bases between. The CDR3 totals 14 residues. The germline V gene encodes CDR1 DFQATT and CDR2 SNEGSKA (reference sequence). The CDR3 DNA follows: TGCAGTGCTAGAGCTCCGGGACACCGGGAGACCCAGTACTTC. Its translation is CSARAPGHRETQYF.